Each of the 19 T cell receptor beta chains below was sequenced from the same sample in a study of T-cell reconstitution after alpha-beta-depleted transplantation in children. It was with unique molecular identifiers that the TCRbeta library was prepared. TCRdb processed the PCR reads anew with MiXCR; each CDR3 protein has one entry. The sample holds roughly 500,000 distinct CDR3 sequences, around 12% seen once. Material: PBMCs from the stem cell graft donor, obtained from the stem cell graft. These receptors were collected from a human donor who donated a stem cell graft to a child with combined immunodeficiency.

The genes are TRBV4-1 and TRBJ1-1; D is uncertain. This CDR3 contains 15 residues. Germline V CDR1 and CDR2: MGHRA, YSYEKL. The V end lost 1 base, the J end lost 0 bases, and 9 bases lay between the germline ends. CDR3 region: CASSQGPNMNTEAFF. Written as DNA, the CDR3 is TGCGCCAGCAGCCAAGGTCCAAACATGAACACTGAAGCTTTCTTT.

This clonotype was seen a few times. One end of the junction is discordant with germline, which a read error may explain. The V gene is TRBV5-1, the J gene TRBJ1-2; D unclear. The length of the CDR3 is 13 residues. Germline V gene lookup returns CDR1 SGHRS and CDR2 YFSETQ. CDR3 sequence (DNA): TGCGCCAGCAGTGCCGGACTGAGCTATGTCTACACCTTC. This codes for CASSAGLSYVYTF.

This clonotype was seen repeatedly, ten times or more. The rearrangement joins TRBV6-5 to TRBJ2-4, with TRBD2 matching 12 bases. CDR1 is MNHEY and CDR2 is SVGAGI in the germline V gene. With V trimmed by 6 bases and J by 0 bases, 9 bases remained unmatched. This CDR3 comprises 18 residues. As DNA, the CDR3 is TGTGCCAGCAGCTCGACCGGACTAGCGGGACTAGCCAAAAACATTCAGTACTTC. Encoded protein: CASSSTGLAGLAKNIQYF.

The V call is TRBV6-5, the J call TRBJ1-3; D call uncertain. The CDR3 has 11 residues. The V end lost 6 bases, the J end lost 4 bases, and 4 bases lay between the germline ends. The germline CDR1 and CDR2 sequences are MNHEY and SVGAGI. Here the CDR3 reads CASRKGNTIYF. The CDR3, as DNA: TGTGCCAGCAGGAAAGGAAACACCATATATTTT.

This clonotype was seen only a few times. The chain combines TRBV5-6 with TRBJ1-2; D is unresolved. V was pared by 0 bases and J by 7 bases, with 10 bases between. From germline, CDR1 is SGHDT and CDR2 YYEEEE. This CDR3 is 13 amino acids long. The CDR3 is CASSLVSGAGYTF. The DNA for the CDR3 is TGTGCCAGCAGCTTGGTATCCGGAGCTGGCTACACCTTC. Full variable domain (missing parts from reference TRBV5-6 and TRBJ1-2): DAGVTQSPTHLIKTRGQQVTLRCSPKSGHDTVSWYQQALGQGPQFIFQYYEEEERQRGNFPDRFSGHQFPNYSSELNVNALLLGDSALYLCASSLVSGAGYTFGSGTRLTVV.

The rearrangement joins TRBV7-2 to TRBJ2-3, with D maybe TRBD2 (6 bases). From germline, CDR1 is SGHTA and CDR2 FQGNSA. This CDR3 is built from 15 residues. The V and J ends lost 5 bases and 2 bases respectively, with 14 bases between them. DNA for the CDR3: TGTGCCAGCAGCGCGGGACGGGGTCTCACAGATACGCAGTATTTT. Its protein product is CASSAGRGLTDTQYF.

This clonotype has only a few counts. CDR3 sequence reads: CASSVATSTDTQYF. In nucleotides, the CDR3 is TGTGCCAGCAGCGTAGCTACATCGACAGATACGCAGTATTTT. The chain has TRBV9 and TRBJ2-3; no reliable D call. V dropped 0 bases and J dropped 3 bases, with 8 bases sitting between them. The germline V gene has CDR1 SGDLS and CDR2 YYNGEE. This CDR3 is 14 amino acids long.

This clonotype was observed at least ten times. The chain joins TRBV7-8 to TRBJ2-1; 7 nucleotides align to TRBD1. Germline loops: CDR1 SGHVS, CDR2 FQNEAQ. J lost 3 bases, V lost 8 bases, and 4 bases had no gene match. The CDR3 has 13 residues. CDR3 residues: CASAGTVYNEQFF. The CDR3 bases are TGTGCCAGCGCCGGGACAGTCTACAATGAGCAGTTCTTC.

This clonotype was recorded a few times. V usage is TRBV19 and J usage is TRBJ2-1; 8 bases match TRBD2. This CDR3 is built from 15 residues. The germline gives CDR1 LNHDA, CDR2 SQIVND (reference sequence). V lost 6 bases and J lost 5; bases outside the gene matches: 9. CDR3 in DNA: TGTGCCAGTAGCCCCAGGACTAGCCCTAACAATGAGCAGTTCTTC. Translating it yields CASSPRTSPNNEQFF.

This clonotype has a handful of counts. This chain connects TRBV5-6 to TRBJ1-1; no firm D call. V gave up 4 bases and J gave up 11 bases, with 12 bases separating them. This CDR3 spans 11 amino acids. Germline V gives CDR1 SGHDT, CDR2 YYEEEE. CDR3 in amino acids: CASSSGPGAFF. For the CDR3, the DNA is TGTGCCAGCAGCAGCGGGCCTGGGGCTTTCTTT.

At least ten counts were recorded for this clonotype. The chain uses TRBV5-1 and TRBJ1-4, with no clear D. Germline loops: CDR1 SGHRS, CDR2 YFSETQ. Trimming removed 0 bases at V and 8 bases at J, with 2 bases between. The CDR3 length is 11 residues. CDR3 sequence reads: CASSLDEKLFF. The CDR3 nucleotides are TGCGCCAGCAGCTTGGACGAAAAACTGTTTTTT.

The DNA of the CDR3 is TGCGCCAGCAGCTCCTGGGGGAAGGAACTCACAGATACGCAGTATTTT. Protein product: CASSSWGKELTDTQYF. This chain connects TRBV5-1 to TRBJ2-3; D may be TRBD1 or TRBD2 (5 bases each). The CDR3 runs to 16 residues. Germline V gene data show CDR1 as SGHRS and CDR2 as YFSETQ. Between the trimmed V and J ends, which lost 3 bases and 2 bases, there was a span of 16 bases.

This clonotype turned up a few times. The rearrangement joins TRBV5-1 to TRBJ2-3; D is perhaps TRBD1 (5 bases). The CDR3 loop spans 16 amino acids. The germline gives CDR1 SGHRS, CDR2 YFSETQ. Between the trimmed V and J ends, which lost 0 bases and 0 bases, there was a span of 11 bases. DNA for the CDR3: TGCGCCAGCAGCTTGGGACAGCCATATAGCACAGATACGCAGTATTTT. Amino acids: CASSLGQPYSTDTQYF. The entire variable domain, with the rest obtained from reference TRBV5-1 and TRBJ2-3, is as follows: KAGVTQTPRYLIKTRGQQVTLSCSPISGHRSVSWYQQTPGQGLQFLFEYFSETQRNKGNFPGRFSGRQFSNSRSEMNVSTLELGDSALYLCASSLGQPYSTDTQYFGPGTRLTVL.

This clonotype was found many times. This chain joins TRBV12-3 or TRBV12-4 and TRBJ2-7; TRBD2 agrees at 13 bases. This CDR3 spans 15 amino acids. The V segment lost 3 bases and the J segment 6 bases; nucleotides outside the gene matches: 5. The CDR3 coding sequence is TGTGCCAGCAGTTTGACTAGCGGGAGGTTGGGCGAGCAGTACTTC. Its protein is CASSLTSGRLGEQYF.

This clonotype was seen many times. The V and J genes are TRBV4-3 and TRBJ1-6; D gene unclear. The germline V gene has CDR1 LGHNA and CDR2 YSLEER. The germline V and J ends were trimmed by 4 bases and 12 bases, with 19 bases remaining between them. CDR3 size: 15 residues. The CDR3 DNA reads TGCGCCAGCAGCCCAGACCCTACACCGAATCAACCCCTCCACTTT. Its translation is CASSPDPTPNQPLHF.

This clonotype was found a few times. The chain combines TRBV29-1 with TRBJ2-5; unclear D gene. From germline, CDR1 is SQVTM and CDR2 ANQGSEA. This CDR3 is 11 amino acids long. V dropped 5 bases and J dropped 5 bases, with 9 bases sitting between them. Written as DNA, the CDR3 is TGCAGCGTTTCGGACGGGGAGACCCAGTACTTC. It is translated as CSVSDGETQYF.

This clonotype was seen ten or more times. The chain uses TRBV9 and TRBJ2-5; 7 bases fit TRBD2. The CDR3 spans 13 residues. Germline trimming cut 4 bases from V and 4 bases from J; bases unmatched to any gene: 4. Germline V gene lookup returns CDR1 SGDLS and CDR2 YYNGEE. The CDR3 DNA is TGTGCCAGCAGCCCAGGACTAGGAGAGACCCAGTACTTC. It yields the protein CASSPGLGETQYF.

This clonotype has at least ten counts. This rearrangement joins TRBV6-2 or TRBV6-3 to TRBJ2-5; unclear D gene. CDR1 and CDR2 (germline): MNHEY, SVGEGT. V dropped 6 bases and J dropped 1 base, with 6 bases sitting between them. This CDR3 region has 12 residues. The CDR3 coding sequence is TGTGCCAGCAGCCAGACCCAAGAGACCCAGTACTTC. It translates to CASSQTQETQYF.

This clonotype has only a few counts. The V call is TRBV20-1, the J call TRBJ2-4; D unresolved. Germline V gives CDR1 DFQATT, CDR2 SNEGSKA (reference sequence). With 3 bases removed from V and 0 bases from J, the gap between germline ends came to 12 bases. The CDR3 is 15 residues long. The CDR3 DNA reads as TGCAGTGCTAGTAAGATGGTCGCAGCCAAAAACATTCAGTACTTC. Translation: CSASKMVAAKNIQYF.